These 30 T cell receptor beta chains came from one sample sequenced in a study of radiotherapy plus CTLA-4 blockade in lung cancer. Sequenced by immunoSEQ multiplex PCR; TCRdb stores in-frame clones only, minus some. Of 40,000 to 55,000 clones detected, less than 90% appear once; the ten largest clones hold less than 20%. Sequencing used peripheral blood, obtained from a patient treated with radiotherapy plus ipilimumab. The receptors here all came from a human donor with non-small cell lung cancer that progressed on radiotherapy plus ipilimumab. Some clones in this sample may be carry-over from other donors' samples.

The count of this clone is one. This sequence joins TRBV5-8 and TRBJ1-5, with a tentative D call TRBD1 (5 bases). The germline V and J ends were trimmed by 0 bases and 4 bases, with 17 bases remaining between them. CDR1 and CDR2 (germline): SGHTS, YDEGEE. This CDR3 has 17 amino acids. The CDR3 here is CASSLGPGTKNNQPQHF. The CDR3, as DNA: TGTGCCAGCAGCTTGGGCCCCGGGACTAAAAATAATCAGCCCCAGCATTTT. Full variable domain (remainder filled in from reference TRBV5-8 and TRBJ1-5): EAGVTQSPTHLIKTRGQQATLRCSPISGHTSVYWYQQALGLGLQFLLWYDEGEERNRGNFPPRFSGRQFPNYSSELNVNALELEDSALYLCASSLGPGTKNNQPQHFGDGTRLSIL.

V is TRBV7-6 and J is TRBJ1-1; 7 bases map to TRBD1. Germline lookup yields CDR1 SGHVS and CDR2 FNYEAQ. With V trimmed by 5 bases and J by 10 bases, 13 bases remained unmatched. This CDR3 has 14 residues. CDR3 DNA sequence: TGTGCCAGCAGCCCCCAACAGGGGTCCGGAGTAGCTTTCTTT. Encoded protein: CASSPQQGSGVAFF.

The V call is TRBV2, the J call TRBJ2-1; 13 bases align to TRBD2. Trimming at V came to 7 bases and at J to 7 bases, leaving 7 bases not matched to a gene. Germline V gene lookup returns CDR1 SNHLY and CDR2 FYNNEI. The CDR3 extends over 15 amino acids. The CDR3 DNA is TGTGCCAGCACTAAGGAGGGACTAGCGGGGAATGAGCAGTTCTTC. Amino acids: CASTKEGLAGNEQFF.

CDR3 residues: CASSAAPGGSGNTIYF. CDR3 coding DNA: TGTGCCAGCAGCGCTGCCCCGGGGGGCTCTGGAAACACCATATATTTT. The chain combines TRBV9 with TRBJ1-3, with TRBD1 as a possible D gene (5 bases). Trimming cost V 3 bases and J 0 bases, with 13 bases left between them. CDR1 is SGDLS, CDR2 YYNGEE, per germline. The CDR3 loop spans 16 amino acids.

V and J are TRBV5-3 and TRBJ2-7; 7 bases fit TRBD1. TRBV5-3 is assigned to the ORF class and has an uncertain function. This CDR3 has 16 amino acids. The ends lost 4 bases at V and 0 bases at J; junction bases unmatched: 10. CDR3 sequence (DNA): TGTGCCAGAAGCAGGGGACAGACCGATTACTCCTACGAGCAGTACTTC. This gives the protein CARSRGQTDYSYEQYF.

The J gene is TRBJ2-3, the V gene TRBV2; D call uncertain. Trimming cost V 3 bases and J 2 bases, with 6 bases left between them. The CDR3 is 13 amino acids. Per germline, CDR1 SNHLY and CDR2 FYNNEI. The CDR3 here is CASSEAFTDTQYF. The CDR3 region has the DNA TGTGCCAGCAGTGAGGCTTTCACAGATACGCAGTATTTT.

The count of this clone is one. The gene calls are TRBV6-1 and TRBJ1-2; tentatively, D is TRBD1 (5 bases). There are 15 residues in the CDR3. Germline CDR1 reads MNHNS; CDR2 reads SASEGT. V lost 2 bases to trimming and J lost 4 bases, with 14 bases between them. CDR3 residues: CASSEYGGGVYGYTF. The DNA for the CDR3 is TGTGCCAGCAGTGAATATGGGGGAGGGGTCTATGGCTACACCTTC.

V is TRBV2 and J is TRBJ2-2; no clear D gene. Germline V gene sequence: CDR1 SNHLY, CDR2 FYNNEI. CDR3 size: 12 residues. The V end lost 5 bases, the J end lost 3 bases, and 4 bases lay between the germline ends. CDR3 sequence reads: CASSPDTGELFF. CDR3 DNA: TGTGCCAGCAGTCCTGACACCGGGGAGCTGTTTTTT.

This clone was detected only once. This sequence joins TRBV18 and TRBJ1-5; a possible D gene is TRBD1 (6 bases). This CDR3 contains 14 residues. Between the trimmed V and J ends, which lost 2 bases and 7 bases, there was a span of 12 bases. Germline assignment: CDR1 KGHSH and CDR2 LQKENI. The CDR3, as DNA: TGTGCCAGCTCACCAGCGGGGGCAGAACAGCCCCAGCATTTT. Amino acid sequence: CASSPAGAEQPQHF.

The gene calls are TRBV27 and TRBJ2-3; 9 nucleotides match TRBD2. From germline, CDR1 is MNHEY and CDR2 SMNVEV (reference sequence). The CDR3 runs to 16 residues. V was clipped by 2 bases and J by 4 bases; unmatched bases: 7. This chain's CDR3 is CASSLGSGLASDTQYF. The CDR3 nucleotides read TGTGCCAGCAGTTTAGGGTCGGGACTAGCTTCAGATACGCAGTATTTT.

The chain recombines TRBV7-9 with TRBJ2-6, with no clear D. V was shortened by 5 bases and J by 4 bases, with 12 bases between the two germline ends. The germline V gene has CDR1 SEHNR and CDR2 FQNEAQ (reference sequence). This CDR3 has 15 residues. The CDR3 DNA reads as TGTGCCAGCAGCCCGAGTCCGTCCGGGGCCAACGTCCTGACTTTC. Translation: CASSPSPSGANVLTF.

CDR3: CASSSGRTIQETQYF. Written as DNA, the CDR3 is TGTGCCAGCAGCTCAGGACGGACTATCCAAGAGACCCAGTACTTC. The V gene is TRBV7-2, the J gene TRBJ2-5, with D tentatively TRBD2 (6 bases). The germline CDR1 and CDR2 sequences are SGHTA and FQGNSA. This CDR3 comprises 15 residues. Trimming stripped 4 bases from V and 1 base from J, with 13 bases between.

The CDR3 protein is CASSEARTANTQYF. The CDR3 DNA reads TGTGCCAGCAGTGAAGCGCGGACAGCCAATACGCAGTATTTT. V and J are TRBV2 and TRBJ2-3; D perhaps matches TRBD1 (6 bases). The germline V gene has CDR1 SNHLY and CDR2 FYNNEI. There are 14 residues in the CDR3. V dropped 0 bases and J dropped 7 bases, with 11 bases sitting between them.

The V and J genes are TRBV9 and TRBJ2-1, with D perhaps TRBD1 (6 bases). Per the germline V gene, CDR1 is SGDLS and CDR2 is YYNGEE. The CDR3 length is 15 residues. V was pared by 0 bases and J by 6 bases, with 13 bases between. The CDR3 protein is CASSVEPGAINEQFF. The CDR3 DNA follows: TGTGCCAGCAGCGTAGAGCCAGGGGCCATCAATGAGCAGTTCTTC.

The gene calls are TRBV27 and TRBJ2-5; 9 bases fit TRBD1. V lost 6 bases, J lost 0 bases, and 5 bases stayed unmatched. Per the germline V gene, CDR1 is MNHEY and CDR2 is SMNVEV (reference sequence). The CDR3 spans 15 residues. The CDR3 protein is CASRDWDRDQETQYF. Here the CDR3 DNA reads TGTGCCAGCAGGGACTGGGACAGGGACCAAGAGACCCAGTACTTC.

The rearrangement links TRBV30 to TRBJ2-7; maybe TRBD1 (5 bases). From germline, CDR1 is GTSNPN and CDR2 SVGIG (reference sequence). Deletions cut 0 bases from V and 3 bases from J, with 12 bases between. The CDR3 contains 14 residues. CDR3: CAWSVQAGNYEQYF. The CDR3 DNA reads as TGTGCCTGGAGTGTACAGGCAGGGAACTACGAGCAGTACTTC.

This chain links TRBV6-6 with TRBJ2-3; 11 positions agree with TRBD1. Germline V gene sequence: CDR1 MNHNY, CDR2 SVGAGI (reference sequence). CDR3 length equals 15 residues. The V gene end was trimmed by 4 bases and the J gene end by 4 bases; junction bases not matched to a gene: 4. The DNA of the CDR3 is TGTGCCAGCAGTTCCGGACAGGGGGCGGCAGATACGCAGTATTTT. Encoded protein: CASSSGQGAADTQYF.

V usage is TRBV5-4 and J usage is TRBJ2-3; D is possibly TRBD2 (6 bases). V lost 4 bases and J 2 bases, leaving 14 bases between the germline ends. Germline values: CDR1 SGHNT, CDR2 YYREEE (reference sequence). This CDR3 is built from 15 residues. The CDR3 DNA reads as TGTGCCAGCAGCCCGAGGGAGCGGGCCACAGATACGCAGTATTTT. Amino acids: CASSPRERATDTQYF.

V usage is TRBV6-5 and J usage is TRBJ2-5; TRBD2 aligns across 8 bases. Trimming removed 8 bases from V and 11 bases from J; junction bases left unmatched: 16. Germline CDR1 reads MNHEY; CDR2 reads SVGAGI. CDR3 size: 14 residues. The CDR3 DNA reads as TGTGCCAGCCAGGCCAGCGGGAGAGTAGGGGAGCAGTACTTC. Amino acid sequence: CASQASGRVGEQYF.

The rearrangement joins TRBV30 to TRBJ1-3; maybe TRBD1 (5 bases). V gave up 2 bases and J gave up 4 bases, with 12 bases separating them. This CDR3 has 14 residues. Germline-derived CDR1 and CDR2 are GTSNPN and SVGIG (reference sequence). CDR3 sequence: CAWSLGGSGNTIYF. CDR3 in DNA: TGTGCCTGGAGTTTGGGGGGTTCCGGAAACACCATATATTTT.

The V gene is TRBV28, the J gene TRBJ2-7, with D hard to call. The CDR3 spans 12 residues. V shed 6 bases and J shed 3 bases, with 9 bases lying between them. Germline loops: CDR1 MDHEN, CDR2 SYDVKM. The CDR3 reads CASRQSNYEQYF. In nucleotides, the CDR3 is TGTGCCAGCAGACAGTCCAACTACGAGCAGTACTTC.

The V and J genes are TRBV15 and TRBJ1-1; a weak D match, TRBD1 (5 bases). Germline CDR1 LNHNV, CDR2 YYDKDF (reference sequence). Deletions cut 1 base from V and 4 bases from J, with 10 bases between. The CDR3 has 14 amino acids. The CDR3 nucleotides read TGTGCCACCAGCAGAGGCAGGGAAGTCACTGAAGCTTTCTTT. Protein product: CATSRGREVTEAFF.

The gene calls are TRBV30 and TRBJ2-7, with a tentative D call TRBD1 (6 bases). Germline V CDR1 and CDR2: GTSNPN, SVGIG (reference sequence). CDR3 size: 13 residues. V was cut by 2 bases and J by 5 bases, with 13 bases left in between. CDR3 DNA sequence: TGTGCCTGGAGTTCTACAGGGTATAACGAGCAGTACTTC. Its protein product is CAWSSTGYNEQYF.

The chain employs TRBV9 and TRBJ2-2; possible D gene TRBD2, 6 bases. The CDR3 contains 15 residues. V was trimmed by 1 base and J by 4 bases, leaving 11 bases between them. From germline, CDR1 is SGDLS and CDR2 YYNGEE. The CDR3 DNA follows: TGTGCCAGCAGCGTAAGGTGGGGAGGCACCGGGGAGCTGTTTTTT. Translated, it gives CASSVRWGGTGELFF.

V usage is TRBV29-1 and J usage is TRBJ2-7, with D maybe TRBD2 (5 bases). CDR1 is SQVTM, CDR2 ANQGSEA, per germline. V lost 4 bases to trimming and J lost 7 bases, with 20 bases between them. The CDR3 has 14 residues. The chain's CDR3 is CSVAQATGIAEQYF. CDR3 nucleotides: TGCAGCGTTGCCCAGGCGACGGGGATAGCGGAGCAGTACTTC.

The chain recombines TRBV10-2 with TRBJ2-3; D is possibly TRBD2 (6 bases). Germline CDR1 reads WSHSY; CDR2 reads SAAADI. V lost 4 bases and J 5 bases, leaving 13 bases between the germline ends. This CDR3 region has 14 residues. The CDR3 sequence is CASSVGGDVDTQYF. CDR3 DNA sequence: TGCGCCAGCAGTGTAGGAGGGGATGTAGATACGCAGTATTTT.

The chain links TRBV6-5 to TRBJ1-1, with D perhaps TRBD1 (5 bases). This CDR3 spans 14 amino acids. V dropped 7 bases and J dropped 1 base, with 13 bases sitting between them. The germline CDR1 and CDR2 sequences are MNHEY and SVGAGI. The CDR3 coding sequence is TGTGCCAGCACCTACAGAACAGGGAACACTGAAGCTTTCTTT. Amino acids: CASTYRTGNTEAFF.

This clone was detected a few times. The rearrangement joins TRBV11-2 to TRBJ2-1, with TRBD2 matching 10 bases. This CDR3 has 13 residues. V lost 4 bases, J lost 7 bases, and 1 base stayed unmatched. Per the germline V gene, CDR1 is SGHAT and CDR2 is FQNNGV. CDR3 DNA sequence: TGTGCCAGCAGCTCGGGACTAGCGAATGAGCAGTTCTTC. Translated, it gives CASSSGLANEQFF.

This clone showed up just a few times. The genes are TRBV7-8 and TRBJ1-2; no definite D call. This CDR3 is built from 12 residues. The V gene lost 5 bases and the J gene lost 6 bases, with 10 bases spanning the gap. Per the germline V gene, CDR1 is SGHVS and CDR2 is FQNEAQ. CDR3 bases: TGTGCCAGCAGCACGGCGGTAAATGGCTACACCTTC. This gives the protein CASSTAVNGYTF.

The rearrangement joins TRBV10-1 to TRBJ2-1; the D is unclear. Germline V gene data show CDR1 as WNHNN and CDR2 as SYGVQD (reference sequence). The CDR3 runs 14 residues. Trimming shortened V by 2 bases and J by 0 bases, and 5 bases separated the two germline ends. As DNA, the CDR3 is TGCGCCAGCAGTGAGGTGAGCTCCTACAATGAGCAGTTCTTC. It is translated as CASSEVSSYNEQFF.